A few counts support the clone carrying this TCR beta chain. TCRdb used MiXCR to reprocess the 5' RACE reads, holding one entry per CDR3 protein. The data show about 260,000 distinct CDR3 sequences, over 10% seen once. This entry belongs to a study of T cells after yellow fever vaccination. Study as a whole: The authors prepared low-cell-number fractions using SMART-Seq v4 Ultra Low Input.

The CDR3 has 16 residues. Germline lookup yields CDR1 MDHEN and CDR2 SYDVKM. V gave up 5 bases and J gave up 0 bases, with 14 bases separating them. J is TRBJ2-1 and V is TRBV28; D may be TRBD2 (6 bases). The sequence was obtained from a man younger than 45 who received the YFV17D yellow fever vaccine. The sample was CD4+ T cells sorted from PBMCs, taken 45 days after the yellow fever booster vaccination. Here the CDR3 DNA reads TGTGCCAGCAGTCCCGGGGGAACGAGCTCCTACAATGAGCAGTTCTTC. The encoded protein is CASSPGGTSSYNEQFF.